This entry lists 21 T cell receptor beta chains sequenced from one sample in a study of CD8 T cells in ankylosing spondylitis (dated by TCRdb to the late 2010s). The paper as a whole reports these results and caveats: A TCR beta motif made up of several highly homologous amino acid variants appeared to be characteristic of blood from ankylosing spondylitis patients.

The receptor library was made with 5' RACE. Sequencing took place on an Illumina HiSeq 2500. TCRdb reprocessed the public reads (quality trimming at Q25 with fastp, clone calling with MiXCR) and kept in-frame beta chains. Each CDR3 protein appears once, grouped with its most common genes and DNA. The sample table records a few hundred thousand distinct CDR3 sequences; about 20% of these occur just once. 16% of the sample comes from the top ten. No antigen is known for these receptors. The sample was blood, either unsorted or a sorted T cell fraction (not recorded which). These receptors originate from a male donor with ankylosing spondylitis.

This clonotype was observed a handful of times. The chain combines TRBV12-3 or TRBV12-4 with TRBJ2-2; D is ambiguous. V was trimmed by 3 bases and J by 2 bases, leaving 7 bases between them. The CDR3 is made up of 14 amino acids. CDR3 residues: CASSLMVNTGELFF. CDR3 bases: TGTGCCAGCAGTTTGATGGTAAACACCGGGGAGCTGTTTTTT.

The rearrangement joins TRBV3-1 to TRBJ2-1; 10 nucleotides line up with TRBD2. V shed 2 bases and J 4 bases; nucleotides not matched to a gene: 2. The CDR3 totals 15 residues. Germline values: CDR1 LGHDT, CDR2 YNNKEL (reference sequence). The CDR3 reads CASSQLAGAYNEQFF. DNA for the CDR3: TGTGCCAGCAGCCAACTAGCGGGAGCTTACAATGAGCAGTTCTTC.

This clonotype showed up just a few times. DNA for the CDR3: TGTGCCAGCAGTCCACGGACAGGGGCGAACACTGAAGCTTTCTTT. Its translation is CASSPRTGANTEAFF. The gene calls are TRBV2 and TRBJ1-1; 9 bases match TRBD1. CDR3 length equals 15 residues. V was pared by 5 bases and J by 1 base, with 5 bases of the junction left unmatched. CDR1 and CDR2 (germline): SNHLY, FYNNEI.

The V gene is TRBV20-1, the J gene TRBJ2-7; possible D gene TRBD2, 6 bases. Trimming took 6 bases from V and 4 from J, leaving 19 bases between them. CDR3 length: 14 amino acids. Looked up from germline, CDR1 is DFQATT and CDR2 is SNEGSKA (reference sequence). The CDR3 region has the DNA TGCAGTGCCAACCTGGGGGGATCGCCTTACGAGCAGTACTTC. This translates into CSANLGGSPYEQYF.

V usage is TRBV15 and J usage is TRBJ2-1; D possibly matches TRBD1 or TRBD2 (5 bases each). The CDR3 extends over 13 amino acids. CDR1 LNHNV and CDR2 YYDKDF come from the germline V gene (reference sequence). The V end lost 4 bases, the J end lost 10 bases, and 14 bases lay between the germline ends. The CDR3 region has the DNA TGTGCCACCAGCATCCGGGATGAGGGGGAGCAGTTCTTC. Its translation: CATSIRDEGEQFF.

This clonotype was observed a handful of times. The chain is built from TRBV4-3 and TRBJ2-1; possible D gene TRBD1, 7 bases. Between the trimmed V and J ends, which lost 4 bases and 15 bases, there was a span of 19 bases. CDR3 length equals 13 residues. The germline V gene encodes CDR1 LGHNA and CDR2 YSLEER. The CDR3 nucleotides read TGCGCCAGCAGCCGGGAGGTAGACAGGGAATTGTTCTTC. It is translated as CASSREVDRELFF.

In this sample, this clonotype turned up a few times. The rearrangement uses TRBV6-1 and TRBJ2-2; D may be TRBD1 (5 bases). The CDR3 runs 15 residues. The germline gives CDR1 MNHNS, CDR2 SASEGT. With 7 bases removed from V and 4 bases from J, the gap between germline ends came to 16 bases. The CDR3 region is CASNQRPGLTGELFF. The CDR3 nucleotides read TGTGCCAGCAACCAAAGACCAGGGCTCACCGGGGAGCTGTTTTTT.

V gene TRBV7-2 combines with J gene TRBJ2-1; 13 bases match TRBD2. The germline CDR1 and CDR2 sequences are SGHTA and FQGNSA. Trimming cost V 5 bases and J 4 bases; bases outside gene matches: 2. The CDR3 has 15 amino acids. The CDR3 nucleotides are TGTGCCAGCAGCACGACTAGCGGGAGGTACAATGAGCAGTTCTTC. This sequence encodes CASSTTSGRYNEQFF.

The chain links TRBV5-1 to TRBJ2-1, with 12 bases aligning to TRBD2. The V and J ends lost 5 bases and 10 bases, in that order; junction bases with no gene match: 7. This CDR3 contains 14 residues. CDR1 SGHRS and CDR2 YFSETQ come from the germline V gene. CDR3 sequence (DNA): TGCGCCAGCAGGCGACTAGCGGGAGAGGGCGAGCAGTTCTTC. Its translation is CASRRLAGEGEQFF.

Ten or more counts support this clonotype. The V call is TRBV20-1, the J call TRBJ2-3; the D is unclear. The germline V gene has CDR1 DFQATT and CDR2 SNEGSKA (reference sequence). This CDR3 has 13 residues. V was shortened by 6 bases and J by 1 base, with 11 bases between the two germline ends. CDR3 nucleotide sequence: TGCAGTGCACCGGCAGGAGGCACAGATACGCAGTATTTT. Protein: CSAPAGGTDTQYF.

The gene calls are TRBV3-1 and TRBJ2-7; 7 positions match TRBD1. Germline V gives CDR1 LGHDT, CDR2 YNNKEL (reference sequence). V gave up 6 bases and J gave up 6 bases; unmatched junction bases: 8. The length of the CDR3 is 13 residues. Here the CDR3 DNA reads TGTGCCAGCAGTGAATACAGGGGTACCGAGCAGTACTTC. It yields the protein CASSEYRGTEQYF.

Note on this clonotype: A much larger clone differs from this one at a single base, so this may be a read error. V and J are TRBV20-1 and TRBJ2-1; D is unresolved. Germline CDR1 and CDR2: DFQATT and SNEGSKA (reference sequence). Trimming stripped 3 bases from V and 9 bases from J, with 15 bases between. CDR3 length equals 13 residues. CDR3 region: CSASLSSYGEQFF. CDR3 nucleotides: TGCAGTGCTAGTCTTAGCTCCTATGGTGAGCAGTTCTTC.

Only a few counts were recorded for this clonotype. The gene calls are TRBV4-2 and TRBJ2-5, with D uncertain. CDR1 is LGHNA and CDR2 is YNFKEQ in the germline V gene. Trimming cost V 0 bases and J 2 bases, with 7 bases left between them. This CDR3 contains 14 residues. The CDR3 loop reads CASSQDLAQETQYF. CDR3 bases: TGTGCCAGCAGCCAAGATTTGGCACAAGAGACCCAGTACTTC.

This clonotype has just a few counts. The V gene is TRBV20-1, the J gene TRBJ2-1; TRBD2 aligns across 10 bases. The length of the CDR3 is 15 residues. V lost 1 base to trimming and J lost 5 bases; unmatched junction nucleotides: 5. Looked up from germline, CDR1 is DFQATT and CDR2 is SNEGSKA (reference sequence). CDR3 residues: CSARALAGVNNEQFF. The CDR3 nucleotides read TGCAGTGCTAGAGCCCTAGCGGGAGTAAACAATGAGCAGTTCTTC.

V and J are TRBV28 and TRBJ2-5, with D possibly matching TRBD1 (5 bases). The CDR3 runs to 13 residues. The V gene lost 3 bases and the J gene lost 5 bases, with 10 bases spanning the gap. Germline loops: CDR1 MDHEN, CDR2 SYDVKM. The CDR3 nucleotides read TGTGCCAGCAGTTTTGGGGCTAGGGAGACCCAGTACTTC. It is translated as CASSFGARETQYF.

In its sample, this clonotype was seen once. The CDR3 DNA follows: TGTGCCAGCAGTTCGGTTGGGGGGCTAAAAGGGACCCAGTACTTC. Amino acid sequence: CASSSVGGLKGTQYF. V and J are TRBV5-6 and TRBJ2-5; D tentatively fits TRBD1 or TRBD2 (6 bases each). Trimming stripped 5 bases from V and 7 bases from J, with 21 bases between. There are 15 residues in the CDR3. The germline gives CDR1 SGHDT, CDR2 YYEEEE.

The chain has TRBV7-2 and TRBJ2-7; TRBD2 agrees at 8 bases. The ends lost 5 bases at V and 0 bases at J; junction bases unmatched: 3. Germline lookup yields CDR1 SGHTA and CDR2 FQGNSA. The CDR3 length is 14 residues. In nucleotides, the CDR3 is TGTGCCAGCAGCGGGACTAGGGTCTCCTACGAGCAGTACTTC. This gives the protein CASSGTRVSYEQYF.

The table lists this clonotype with a few counts. The chain joins TRBV7-8 to TRBJ1-1, with unresolved D. The CDR3 totals 14 residues. V shed 5 bases and J shed 9 bases, with 19 bases lying between them. Germline loops: CDR1 SGHVS, CDR2 FQNEAQ. The CDR3 sequence: CASSKPSESWKAFF. CDR3 nucleotide sequence: TGTGCCAGCAGCAAACCTTCGGAGTCGTGGAAAGCTTTCTTT.

This clonotype was observed a few times. This chain uses TRBV12-3 or TRBV12-4 with TRBJ1-1; 8 bases are a match to TRBD1. This CDR3 has 16 amino acids. J gave up 6 bases and V 1 base, and 10 bases lay outside the gene matches. The CDR3 DNA reads TGTGCCAGCAGTTTAGGTACAGGGGGGGGATCGGCTGAAGCTTTCTTT. Translating it yields CASSLGTGGGSAEAFF.

This clonotype was found a few times. One end of the junction fails to match germline, which may point to a read error. This rearrangement joins TRBV7-9 to TRBJ2-3; D ambiguous. Per germline, CDR1 SEHNR and CDR2 FQNEAQ (reference sequence). This CDR3 is 8 amino acids long. CDR3 nucleotide sequence: TGTGCCAGCAGCCCCGAGACTTTT. Protein product: CASSPETF.

This clonotype was picked up a small number of times. The chain recombines TRBV5-1 with TRBJ2-2; possible D gene TRBD1, 6 bases. The CDR3 runs 14 residues. Trimming cost V 0 bases and J 13 bases, with 16 bases left between them. Germline loops: CDR1 SGHRS, CDR2 YFSETQ. The CDR3 nucleotides read TGCGCCAGCAGCTTGGGGGACAACGGGCAGGGGCTGTTTTTT. As protein: CASSLGDNGQGLFF.